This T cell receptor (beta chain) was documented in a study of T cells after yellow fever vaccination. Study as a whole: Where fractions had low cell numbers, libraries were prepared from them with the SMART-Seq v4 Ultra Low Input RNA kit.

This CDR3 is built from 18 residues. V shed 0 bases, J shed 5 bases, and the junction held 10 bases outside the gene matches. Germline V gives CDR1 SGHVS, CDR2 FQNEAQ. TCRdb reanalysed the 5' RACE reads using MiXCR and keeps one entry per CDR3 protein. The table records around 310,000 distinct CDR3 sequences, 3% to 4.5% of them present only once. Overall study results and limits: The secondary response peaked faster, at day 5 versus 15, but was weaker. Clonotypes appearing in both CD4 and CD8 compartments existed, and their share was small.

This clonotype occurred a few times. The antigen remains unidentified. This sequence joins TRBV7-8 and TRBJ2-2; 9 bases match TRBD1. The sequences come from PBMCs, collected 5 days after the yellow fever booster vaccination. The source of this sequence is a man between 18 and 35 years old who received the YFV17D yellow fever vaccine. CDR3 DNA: TGTGCCAGCAGCTTAGCGGGGGCACAGGGGGCGCCAACCGGGGAGCTGTTTTTT. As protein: CASSLAGAQGAPTGELFF.